Following are 22 T cell receptor beta chains from one sample sequenced in a study of cytomegalovirus exposure and HLA in healthy donors. PCR primers comprised 60 Vbeta and 13 Jbeta primers. Some clones are missing from TCRdb's copy, which holds only in-frame ones; the method was immunoSEQ multiplex PCR. Of roughly 130,000 clones in the sample, 60% to 75% are singletons; the top ten hold almost 6%. The sample consisted of PBMCs. These receptors were taken from a woman in her forties or fifties in good health and CMV-seropositive.

The J gene is TRBJ2-5, the V gene TRBV2, with D perhaps matching TRBD2 (6 bases). Trimming shortened V by 7 bases and J by 2 bases, and 17 bases separated the two germline ends. This CDR3 comprises 15 residues. Germline values: CDR1 SNHLY, CDR2 FYNNEI. The CDR3 protein is CASTFEGGLQETQYF. CDR3 nucleotides: TGTGCCAGCACCTTCGAGGGAGGACTACAAGAGACCCAGTACTTC.

This chain connects TRBV30 to TRBJ1-2, with 10 positions matching TRBD1. This CDR3 region has 13 residues. The germline CDR1 and CDR2 sequences are GTSNPN and SVGIG (reference sequence). The V gene end was trimmed by 4 bases and the J gene end by 2 bases; junction bases not matched to a gene: 1. CDR3 nucleotides: TGTGCCTGGATGGACAGGGGGAACTATGGCTACACCTTC. Amino acid sequence: CAWMDRGNYGYTF.

This clone was found a few times. The rearrangement uses TRBV5-1 and TRBJ1-1; D not resolved. This CDR3 has 14 amino acids. Trimming stripped 1 base from V and 0 bases from J, with 7 bases between. Germline loops: CDR1 SGHRS, CDR2 YFSETQ. CDR3 nucleotides: TGCGCCAGCAGCTTGCTAGAAGTGAACACTGAAGCTTTCTTT. Residues: CASSLLEVNTEAFF.

This clone was counted between two and nine times. V is TRBV25-1 and J is TRBJ2-7; TRBD1 matches 9 bases. The CDR3 is 14 residues long. V lost 2 bases, J lost 12 bases, and 11 bases stayed unmatched. The germline V gene has CDR1 MGHDK and CDR2 SYGVNS. The CDR3 coding sequence is TGTGCCAGCAGTGAAATGGGACAGGGCGAGAGCGTGTACTTC. Amino acid sequence: CASSEMGQGESVYF.

Only a few counts were recorded for this clone. This chain connects TRBV5-1 to TRBJ1-1; 7 bases are a match to TRBD1. CDR1 is SGHRS and CDR2 is YFSETQ in the germline V gene. The CDR3 contains 14 residues. The junction had 6 bases not matched to a gene; V was cut back by 2 bases and J by 5 bases. Here the CDR3 reads CASSFTGEHTEAFF. The DNA of the CDR3 is TGCGCCAGCAGCTTTACAGGGGAACATACTGAAGCTTTCTTT.

The chain joins TRBV10-3 to TRBJ2-7; TRBD1 might be the D (5 bases). V was trimmed by 6 bases and J by 0 bases, leaving 6 bases between them. The germline V gene has CDR1 ENHRY and CDR2 SYGVKD. The CDR3 covers 12 residues. The DNA for the CDR3 is TGTGCCATCAGGGACAACTCCTACGAGCAGTACTTC. Residues: CAIRDNSYEQYF.

Worth noting for this clone: The junction and the germline gene differ at one end; a read error may be behind it. V usage is TRBV7-7 and J usage is TRBJ2-7, with TRBD1 matching over 9 bases. The CDR3 has 15 amino acids. Per germline, CDR1 SSHAT and CDR2 FNYEAQ (reference sequence). For the CDR3, the DNA is TGTGCTAGCAGCAAGGGGACAGGGAGCTCCTACGAGCAGTACTTC. It codes for CASSKGTGSSYEQYF.

Note on this clone: The junction and the germline gene differ at one end; a read error may be behind it. J is TRBJ1-5 and V is TRBV19, with 9 bases identical to TRBD1. This CDR3 has 13 amino acids. Per the germline V gene, CDR1 is LNHDA and CDR2 is SQIVND (reference sequence). The DNA of the CDR3 is TGTGCCAGTAGAATAGACAGGGGGCAGCCCCAGCATTTT. Protein sequence: CASRIDRGQPQHF.

This clone was detected only once. The chain recombines TRBV6-7 with TRBJ2-2; D is undetermined. TRBV6-7 is filed as an ORF, its function uncertain. This CDR3 spans 16 amino acids. Trimming took off 7 bases at V and 4 bases at J, with 19 bases between the two ends. The CDR3 DNA sequence: TGTGCCAGCACCATCGGTGAGCTAGTGGGCACCGGGGAGCTGTTTTTT. This gives the protein CASTIGELVGTGELFF.

The chain joins TRBV19 to TRBJ2-6; maybe TRBD2 (5 bases). The CDR3 extends over 16 amino acids. Germline CDR1 is LNHDA and CDR2 is SQIVND (reference sequence). The germline V and J ends were trimmed by 7 bases and 1 base, with 14 bases remaining between them. For the CDR3, the DNA is TGTGCCAGTAAGTTCGAGGGTTCTTCTGGGGCCAACGTCCTGACTTTC. Protein: CASKFEGSSGANVLTF.

The rearrangement joins TRBV9 to TRBJ2-2; 7 nucleotides align to TRBD1. The CDR3 covers 15 residues. CDR1 SGDLS and CDR2 YYNGEE come from the germline V gene. The V and J ends lost 4 bases and 4 bases, in that order; junction bases with no gene match: 7. The CDR3 bases are TGTGCCAGCAGCCCACGGACAGGACGCACCGGGGAGCTGTTTTTT. This encodes CASSPRTGRTGELFF.

The genes are TRBV5-5 and TRBJ2-7; D not resolved. CDR1 and CDR2 (germline): SGHKS, YYEKEE (reference sequence). The CDR3 runs to 14 residues. V was shortened by 1 base and J by 5 bases, with 13 bases between the two germline ends. The CDR3 sequence is CASSLSGSAHEQYF. The CDR3 nucleotides are TGTGCCAGCAGCTTGTCCGGGTCGGCCCACGAGCAGTACTTC.

V is TRBV19 and J is TRBJ2-7; D is ambiguous. This CDR3 spans 13 amino acids. V gave up 6 bases and J gave up 4 bases, with 13 bases separating them. Germline-derived CDR1 and CDR2 are LNHDA and SQIVND (reference sequence). In DNA form, the CDR3 reads TGTGCCAGTAGAGACGCGGCGGAATACGAGCAGTACTTC. This translates into CASRDAAEYEQYF.

The chain is built from TRBV29-1 and TRBJ2-7, with D hard to call. Trimming took off 2 bases at V and 7 bases at J, with 15 bases between the two ends. Germline V CDR1 and CDR2: SQVTM, ANQGSEA. The CDR3 consists of 13 residues. The CDR3 protein is CSVENGEIGEQYF. CDR3 DNA: TGCAGCGTTGAAAACGGTGAAATCGGGGAGCAGTACTTC.

The V call is TRBV30, the J call TRBJ1-2; TRBD1 is a possible D gene (5 bases). The V end was cut by 1 base, the J end by 8 bases, with 8 bases between. This CDR3 is 11 amino acids long. CDR1 is GTSNPN, CDR2 SVGIG, per germline (reference sequence). DNA for the CDR3: TGTGCCTGGAGTGACGACAGAGGCTACACCTTC. This sequence encodes CAWSDDRGYTF.

The chain joins TRBV5-1 to TRBJ2-1; 8 nucleotides align to TRBD2. The V gene end was trimmed by 5 bases and the J gene end by 3 bases; junction bases not matched to a gene: 7. CDR1 is SGHRS and CDR2 is YFSETQ in the germline V gene. The CDR3 is made up of 15 amino acids. CDR3 coding DNA: TGCGCCAGCAGATTCGGGGGGGGTCTCTACAATGAGCAGTTCTTC. Its translation is CASRFGGGLYNEQFF.

Only a few counts were recorded for this clone. This sequence joins TRBV18 and TRBJ2-6; D not resolved. Trimming pared 6 bases from V and 4 bases from J, leaving 7 bases between. The CDR3 is 13 amino acids. Germline-derived CDR1 and CDR2 are KGHSH and LQKENI. In nucleotides, the CDR3 is TGTGCCAGCTCGGGCGACGGGGCCAACGTCCTGACTTTC. Its translation: CASSGDGANVLTF.

Note on this clone: A read error may account for a junction end that differs from germline. The chain recombines TRBV7-2 with TRBJ1-6; TRBD1 aligns across 8 bases. CDR3 size: 16 residues. CDR1 SGHTA and CDR2 FQGNSA come from the germline V gene. The CDR3, as DNA: TGTGCCCGCAGCCTCGTGGGACAGGCCTCGACTTCACCCCTCCACTTT. Protein sequence: CARSLVGQASTSPLHF.

The rearrangement uses TRBV7-2 and TRBJ2-2, with 9 bases matching TRBD2. V was clipped by 2 bases and J by 7 bases; unmatched bases: 2. Germline CDR1 reads SGHTA; CDR2 reads FQGNSA. This CDR3 has 14 residues. The CDR3 sequence is CASSLRAGGGELFF. Written as DNA, the CDR3 is TGTGCCAGCAGCTTAAGAGCGGGGGGCGGGGAGCTGTTTTTT.

The V and J genes are TRBV30 and TRBJ1-1; D uncertain. V was cut by 0 bases and J by 7 bases, with 12 bases left in between. The CDR3 is 13 residues long. CDR1 is GTSNPN and CDR2 is SVGIG in the germline V gene (reference sequence). CDR3: CAWSVLLRDEAFF. CDR3 nucleotide sequence: TGTGCCTGGAGTGTACTGTTGCGGGATGAAGCTTTCTTT.

The chain employs TRBV7-9 and TRBJ1-6; TRBD1 matches at 8 bases. The CDR3 contains 17 residues. The V gene's germline CDR1 is SEHNR and CDR2 FQNEAQ (reference sequence). After removal of 5 bases from V and 9 bases from J, the junction contained 15 bases not matched to a gene. CDR3 sequence (DNA): TGTGCCAGCAGCAGACGGGGGCCCGACAGGGGAGTTTCACCCCTCCACTTT. This codes for CASSRRGPDRGVSPLHF.

This chain links TRBV29-1 with TRBJ2-1, with 11 bases matching TRBD2. CDR3 size: 15 residues. Germline trimming cut 0 bases from V and 4 bases from J; bases unmatched to any gene: 2. Germline assignment: CDR1 SQVTM and CDR2 ANQGSEA. The DNA of the CDR3 is TGCAGCGTTGAAGATGTAGCGGGGGGGTACAATGAGCAGTTCTTC. Amino acid sequence: CSVEDVAGGYNEQFF.